These 16 T cell receptor beta chains were sequenced from one sample in a study of a mutant IDH1 vaccine in newly diagnosed glioma. Time point given: week 11, during vaccination. Vaccination used 300 ug of mutant IDH1 20-mer peptide per dose, with topical imiquimod. Here immunoSEQ multiplex PCR was the method, and the copy in TCRdb shows in-frame clones only, minus some. This repertoire shows around 25,000 clones, 60% to 75% found once; its top ten account for approximately 10%. No cognate antigen is known for these TCRs. Sequencing used peripheral blood mononuclear cells (PBMCs), obtained from a glioma patient whose treatment included an IDH1 peptide vaccine. These receptors originate from a man aged 18 to 35 with glioma. Some clones in this sample may be carry-over from other donors' samples.

The chain is built from TRBV4-1 and TRBJ1-1, with D tentatively TRBD1 (6 bases). The germline gives CDR1 MGHRA, CDR2 YSYEKL. The CDR3 has 16 amino acids. Trimming stripped 4 bases from V and 0 bases from J, with 15 bases between. The CDR3 nucleotides read TGCGCCAGCAGCCCCACGCCAGGGGTCGTGAACACTGAAGCTTTCTTT. This sequence encodes CASSPTPGVVNTEAFF.

This clone was found a few times. The chain carries TRBV5-4 and TRBJ2-2, with 10 positions matching TRBD2. This CDR3 comprises 15 residues. CDR1 SGHNT and CDR2 YYREEE come from the germline V gene (reference sequence). J gave up 5 bases and V 4 bases, and 5 bases lay outside the gene matches. The CDR3: CASSVQLAGTGELFF. The DNA of the CDR3 is TGTGCCAGCAGCGTACAACTAGCGGGGACCGGGGAGCTGTTTTTT.

The chain links TRBV6-5 to TRBJ1-2; 7 bases match TRBD1. CDR1 and CDR2 from the germline V gene are MNHEY and SVGAGI. The CDR3 has 15 residues. V dropped 7 bases and J dropped 8; count of bases not matched to a gene: 16. DNA of the CDR3: TGTGCCAGCATGCCACCTACTGGGGGCAGGGGGGGCTACACCTTC. This codes for CASMPPTGGRGGYTF.

This sequence joins TRBV6-5 and TRBJ1-1, with D possibly being TRBD1 (5 bases). V lost 0 bases to trimming and J lost 5 bases, with 13 bases between them. The CDR3 has 15 amino acids. The germline CDR1 and CDR2 sequences are MNHEY and SVGAGI. The CDR3 protein is CASSYSMGLRTEAFF. CDR3 nucleotides: TGTGCCAGCAGTTACTCGATGGGGCTAAGGACTGAAGCTTTCTTT.

The chain is built from TRBV7-9 and TRBJ1-4; no clear D gene. The length of the CDR3 is 14 residues. Germline CDR1 SEHNR, CDR2 FQNEAQ (reference sequence). Deletions cut 1 base from V and 4 bases from J, with 7 bases between. The CDR3 DNA is TGTGCCAGCAGCTTAGGGACTTTTAATGAAAAACTGTTTTTT. The encoded protein is CASSLGTFNEKLFF. The entire variable domain, with the rest obtained from reference TRBV7-9 and TRBJ1-4, is as follows: DTGVSQNPRHKITKRGQNVTFRCDPISEHNRLYWYRQTLGQGPEFLTYFQNEAQLEKSRLLSDRFSAERPKGSFSTLEIQRTEQGDSAMYLCASSLGTFNEKLFFGSGTQLSVL.

The J gene is TRBJ1-5, the V gene TRBV6-6; D not resolved. With 2 bases removed from V and 3 bases from J, the gap between germline ends came to 11 bases. This CDR3 has 15 amino acids. From germline, CDR1 is MNHNY and CDR2 SVGAGI (reference sequence). Here the CDR3 reads CASSYPREHNQPQHF. CDR3 DNA: TGTGCCAGCAGTTACCCCCGGGAGCACAATCAGCCCCAGCATTTT.

The rearrangement links TRBV6-5 to TRBJ1-5; TRBD1 is a possible D gene (5 bases). V lost 6 bases, J lost 6 bases, and 12 bases lay in between. The CDR3 runs to 13 residues. Germline loops: CDR1 MNHEY, CDR2 SVGAGI. The CDR3 protein is CASSSGYRQPQHF. The DNA of the CDR3 is TGTGCCAGCAGCTCAGGGTACCGTCAGCCCCAGCATTTT.

This rearrangement joins TRBV2 to TRBJ2-5, with D possibly TRBD2 on 5 matching bases. This CDR3 region has 13 residues. V gave up 4 bases and J gave up 5 bases, with 11 bases separating them. Germline V gene lookup returns CDR1 SNHLY and CDR2 FYNNEI. The CDR3 is CASSVGLWETQYF. The CDR3, as DNA: TGTGCCAGCAGTGTAGGACTCTGGGAGACCCAGTACTTC.

The rearrangement uses TRBV6-1 and TRBJ1-2; 7 bases agree with TRBD1. CDR3 length: 14 amino acids. CDR1 is MNHNS and CDR2 is SASEGT in the germline V gene. V was pared by 7 bases and J by 7 bases, with 12 bases of the junction left unmatched. The chain's CDR3 is CASNSGQSLGGYTF. The DNA for the CDR3 is TGTGCCAGCAATTCGGGACAGAGTTTGGGTGGCTACACCTTC.

This clone was observed once. This sequence joins TRBV2 and TRBJ2-1; 9 nucleotides agree with TRBD1. The V and J ends lost 6 bases and 3 bases, in that order; junction bases with no gene match: 3. The germline V gene encodes CDR1 SNHLY and CDR2 FYNNEI. The CDR3 extends over 14 amino acids. Written as DNA, the CDR3 is TGTGCCAGCAGGGGACAGGGCTACTACAATGAGCAGTTCTTC. It encodes CASRGQGYYNEQFF.

This chain connects TRBV7-9 to TRBJ2-2; 12 bases fit TRBD2. CDR1 and CDR2 (germline): SEHNR, FQNEAQ (reference sequence). The junction had 3 bases not matched to a gene; V was cut back by 6 bases and J by 4 bases. The CDR3 length is 15 residues. The CDR3 region is CASRTSGGLTGELFF. The CDR3 nucleotides are TGTGCCAGCAGAACTAGCGGGGGGCTCACCGGGGAGCTGTTTTTT.

The chain combines TRBV9 with TRBJ2-2; TRBD2 is a possible D gene (6 bases). The V end lost 2 bases, the J end lost 2 bases, and 13 bases lay between the germline ends. The CDR3 covers 16 residues. CDR1 SGDLS and CDR2 YYNGEE come from the germline V gene. The CDR3 bases are TGTGCCAGCAGCGTCGGGACTCAGAGTAACACCGGGGAGCTGTTTTTT. Protein: CASSVGTQSNTGELFF.

In its sample, this clone was seen once. The chain uses TRBV2 and TRBJ2-3; D not resolved. From germline, CDR1 is SNHLY and CDR2 FYNNEI. The ends were cut back, 3 bases at V and 1 base at J, with 5 bases in the middle. There are 13 residues in the CDR3. CDR3 loop: CASSDVRTDTQYF. In DNA form, the CDR3 reads TGTGCCAGCAGTGATGTCCGCACAGATACGCAGTATTTT. The full variable domain, with the rest looked up from reference TRBV2 and TRBJ2-3, is EPEVTQTPSHQVTQMGQEVILRCVPISNHLYFYWYRQILGQKVEFLVSFYNNEISEKSEIFDDQFSVERPDGSNFTLKIRSTKLEDSAMYFCASSDVRTDTQYFGPGTRLTVL.

This clone counts as medium-sized. This sequence joins TRBV7-8 and TRBJ2-7; 8 nucleotides line up with TRBD1. Germline V gene lookup returns CDR1 SGHVS and CDR2 FQNEAQ. This CDR3 is 15 amino acids long. V was pared by 2 bases and J by 2 bases, with 5 bases of the junction left unmatched. CDR3 sequence: CASSLWSGGTYEQYF. In nucleotides, the CDR3 is TGTGCCAGCAGCTTATGGTCAGGGGGCACCTACGAGCAGTACTTC.

The CDR3 nucleotides are TGTGCCAGCAGTGAAGACCCCGGGACAGCCGCCTACGAGCAGTACTTC. It yields the protein CASSEDPGTAAYEQYF. J is TRBJ2-7 and V is TRBV6-1, with TRBD1 matching 7 bases. CDR3 length: 16 residues. Looked up from germline, CDR1 is MNHNS and CDR2 is SASEGT. V dropped 1 base and J dropped 2; count of bases not matched to a gene: 8.

The chain has TRBV6-5 and TRBJ2-3; D is possibly TRBD2 (7 bases). The germline V and J ends were trimmed by 1 base and 9 bases, with 8 bases remaining between them. Germline V lookup: CDR1 MNHEY, CDR2 SVGAGI. The CDR3 consists of 12 residues. This chain's CDR3 is CASSYWGGTQYF. The CDR3 nucleotides read TGTGCCAGCAGTTACTGGGGGGGCACGCAGTATTTT.